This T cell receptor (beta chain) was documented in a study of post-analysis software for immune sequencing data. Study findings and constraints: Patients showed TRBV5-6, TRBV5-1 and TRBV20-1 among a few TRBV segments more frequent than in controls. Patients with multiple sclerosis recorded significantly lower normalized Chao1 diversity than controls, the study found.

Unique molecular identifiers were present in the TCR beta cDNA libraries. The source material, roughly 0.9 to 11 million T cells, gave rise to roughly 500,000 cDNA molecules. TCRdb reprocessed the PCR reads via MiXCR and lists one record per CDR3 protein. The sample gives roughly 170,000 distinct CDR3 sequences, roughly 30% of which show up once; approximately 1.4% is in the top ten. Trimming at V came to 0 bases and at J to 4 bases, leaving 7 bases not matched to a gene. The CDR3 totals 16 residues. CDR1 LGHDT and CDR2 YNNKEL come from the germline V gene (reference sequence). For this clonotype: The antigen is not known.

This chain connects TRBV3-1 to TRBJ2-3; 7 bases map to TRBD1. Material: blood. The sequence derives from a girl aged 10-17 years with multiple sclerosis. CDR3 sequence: CASSQDPSQGADTQYF. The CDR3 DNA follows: TGTGCCAGCAGCCAAGATCCCTCCCAGGGGGCAGATACGCAGTATTTT.